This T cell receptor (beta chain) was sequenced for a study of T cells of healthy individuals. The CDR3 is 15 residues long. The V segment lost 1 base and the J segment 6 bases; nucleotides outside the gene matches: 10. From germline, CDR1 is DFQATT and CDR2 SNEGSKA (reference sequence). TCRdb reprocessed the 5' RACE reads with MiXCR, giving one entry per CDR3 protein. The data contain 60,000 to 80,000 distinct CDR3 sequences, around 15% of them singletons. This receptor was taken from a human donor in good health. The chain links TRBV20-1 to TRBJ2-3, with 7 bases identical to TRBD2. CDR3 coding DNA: TGCAGTGCTAGAGCTCTCCGGACTAGTGTGGATACGCAGTATTTT. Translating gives CSARALRTSVDTQYF.